Shown below are 6 T cell receptor beta chains from a single sample sequenced in a study of blood T cell repertoires in COVID-19. Profiling relied on immunoSEQ multiplex PCR, and the TCRdb table lists in-frame clones only, not all of them. The profile shows about 140,000 clones, approximately 86% of them singletons. Sequenced input: peripheral blood. The receptor source for this set is a woman aged 55-75 years with acute or convalescent COVID-19.

The chain employs TRBV27 and TRBJ1-2; TRBD1 might be the D (5 bases). Germline V gene lookup returns CDR1 MNHEY and CDR2 SMNVEV (reference sequence). V gave up 0 bases and J gave up 3 bases, with 14 bases separating them. This CDR3 region has 16 residues. The DNA of the CDR3 is TGTGCCAGCAGTTTATCTTCCCTCGACAGTTACTATGGCTACACCTTC. This sequence encodes CASSLSSLDSYYGYTF.

The genes are TRBV2 and TRBJ2-5; 16 bases are a match to TRBD2. V gave up 6 bases and J gave up 5 bases; unmatched junction bases: 6. The CDR3 covers 16 residues. Germline V lookup: CDR1 SNHLY, CDR2 FYNNEI. CDR3 coding DNA: TGTGCCAGCAGCGGGACTAGCGGGGGGGCCCGTGAGACCCAGTACTTC. It yields the protein CASSGTSGGARETQYF.

The genes are TRBV24-1 and TRBJ1-5; D is ambiguous. Trimming cost V 5 bases and J 2 bases, with 6 bases left between them. The germline CDR1 and CDR2 sequences are KGHDR and SFDVKD. The CDR3 is made up of 13 amino acids. The CDR3 coding sequence is TGTGCCACCAGTGGGCTCGGCAATCAGCCCCAGCATTTT. Amino acid sequence: CATSGLGNQPQHF.

This clone has just one count. The chain links TRBV6-6 to TRBJ2-2, with 14 bases aligning to TRBD2. In germline, CDR1 is MNHNY, CDR2 SVGAGI (reference sequence). The V segment lost 5 bases and the J segment 1 base; nucleotides outside the gene matches: 6. The CDR3 covers 18 residues. CDR3: CASSRWTSGGKNTGELFF. The CDR3 DNA reads as TGTGCCAGCAGTCGCTGGACTAGCGGGGGGAAGAACACCGGGGAGCTGTTTTTT.

The V and J genes are TRBV4-1 and TRBJ2-2; 11 bases are a match to TRBD1. The V gene's germline CDR1 is MGHRA and CDR2 YSYEKL. This CDR3 is 17 amino acids long. V gave up 0 bases and J gave up 7 bases; unmatched junction bases: 7. Written as DNA, the CDR3 is TGCGCCAGCAGCCAAGACCCTGGACAGGGGGCCGGCGGGGAGCTGTTTTTT. Encoded protein: CASSQDPGQGAGGELFF.

This clone appeared a single time. The gene calls are TRBV7-8 and TRBJ2-5; 14 bases are shared with TRBD2. Germline V gene lookup returns CDR1 SGHVS and CDR2 FQNEAQ. The trim removed 1 base at V and 7 bases at J, leaving 8 bases unmatched. The CDR3 runs to 17 residues. For the CDR3, the DNA is TGTGCCAGCAGCTTAGGACCGACTAGCGGGGGGGTGGTGACCCAGTACTTC. This translates into CASSLGPTSGGVVTQYF.